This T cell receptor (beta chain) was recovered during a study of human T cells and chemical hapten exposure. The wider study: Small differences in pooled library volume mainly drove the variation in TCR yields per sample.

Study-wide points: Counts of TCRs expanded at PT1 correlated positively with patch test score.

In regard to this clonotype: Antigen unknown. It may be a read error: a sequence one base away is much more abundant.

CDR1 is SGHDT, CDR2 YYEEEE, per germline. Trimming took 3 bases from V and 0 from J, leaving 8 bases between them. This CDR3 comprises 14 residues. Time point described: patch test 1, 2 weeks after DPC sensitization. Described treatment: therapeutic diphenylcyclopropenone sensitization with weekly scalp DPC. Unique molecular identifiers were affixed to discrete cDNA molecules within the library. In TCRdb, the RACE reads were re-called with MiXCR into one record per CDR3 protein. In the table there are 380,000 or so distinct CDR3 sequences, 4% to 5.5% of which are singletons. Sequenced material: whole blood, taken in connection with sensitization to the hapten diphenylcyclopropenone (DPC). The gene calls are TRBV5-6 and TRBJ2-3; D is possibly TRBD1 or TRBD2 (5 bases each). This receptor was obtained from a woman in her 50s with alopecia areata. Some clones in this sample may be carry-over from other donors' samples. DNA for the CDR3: TGTGCCAGCAGCTGTGGGACCAGCACAGATACGCAGTATTTT. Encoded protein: CASSCGTSTDTQYF.